Listed here are 18 T cell receptor beta chains from one sample, sequenced in a study of sequential checkpoint blockade in melanoma. The treatment is: randomized to nivolumab then ipilimumab (arm A) or the reverse (arm B). Clones were read by immunoSEQ multiplex PCR, and TCRdb kept only the in-frame ones, dropping some. The sample holds about 18,000 clones; approximately 74% are singletons and the top ten take roughly 35%. The sequencing used CD8+ T cells sorted from blood (inferred from file names), collected from a patient given nivolumab and ipilimumab in sequence. Receptor source: a human donor with melanoma.

V is TRBV27 and J is TRBJ2-3; no reliable D call. Germline V lookup: CDR1 MNHEY, CDR2 SMNVEV (reference sequence). V was cut by 0 bases and J by 1 base, with 8 bases left in between. CDR3 length: 15 residues. The DNA for the CDR3 is TGTGCCAGCAGTTTATCCGGGTCCGGCACAGATACGCAGTATTTT. Amino acids: CASSLSGSGTDTQYF.

The chain employs TRBV2 and TRBJ2-6, with D hard to call. This CDR3 region has 13 residues. V was trimmed by 8 bases and J by 0 bases, leaving 5 bases between them. Germline V gene lookup returns CDR1 SNHLY and CDR2 FYNNEI. Written as DNA, the CDR3 is TGTGCCAGCCTTAGCTCTGGGGCCAACGTCCTGACTTTC. It translates to CASLSSGANVLTF.

This clone is medium-sized within its sample. The rearrangement uses TRBV28 and TRBJ2-7; 7 positions agree with TRBD1. This CDR3 spans 16 amino acids. Trimming cost V 4 bases and J 3 bases; bases outside gene matches: 12. The germline V gene encodes CDR1 MDHEN and CDR2 SYDVKM. The CDR3 region is CASSSTRQGPDYEQYF. DNA for the CDR3: TGTGCCAGCAGTTCAACTCGACAGGGCCCAGACTACGAGCAGTACTTC.

V gene TRBV6-5 combines with J gene TRBJ2-1; 8 bases match TRBD2. The CDR3 contains 16 residues. CDR1 is MNHEY, CDR2 SVGAGI, per germline. J lost 6 bases, V lost 0 bases, and 7 bases had no gene match. CDR3: CASSYSSAGALNEQFF. In DNA, the CDR3 is TGTGCCAGCAGTTACTCGTCAGCGGGGGCCCTCAATGAGCAGTTCTTC.

The genes are TRBV21-1 and TRBJ2-1; TRBD1 was called by the table and not checked on the DNA. TRBV21-1 is listed as a pseudogene. This CDR3 has 13 residues. This chain's CDR3 is CASSTGSGNEQFF. The CDR3 bases are TGTGCCAGCAGCACAGGGTCAGGCAATGAGCAGTTCTTC.

The V gene is TRBV10-1, the J gene TRBJ2-3, with D possibly matching TRBD1 (5 bases). Germline CDR1 WNHNN, CDR2 SYGVQD (reference sequence). Trimming removed 5 bases at V and 2 bases at J, with 14 bases between. CDR3 length: 15 amino acids. The CDR3 here is CASSTGPEYTDTQYF. The CDR3 DNA is TGCGCCAGCAGTACAGGACCGGAATACACAGATACGCAGTATTTT.

The chain employs TRBV4-2 and TRBJ2-2; D is ambiguous. CDR3 length: 12 amino acids. Trimming took off 5 bases at V and 6 bases at J, with 7 bases between the two ends. The germline gives CDR1 LGHNA, CDR2 YNFKEQ. In DNA form, the CDR3 reads TGTGCCAGCAGCACAGATTCCGGGGAGCTGTTTTTT. This gives the protein CASSTDSGELFF.

The J gene is TRBJ2-1, the V gene TRBV29-1, with D maybe TRBD1 (5 bases). The germline V and J ends were trimmed by 6 bases and 9 bases, with 24 bases remaining between them. The CDR3 extends over 15 amino acids. CDR1 and CDR2 (germline): SQVTM, ANQGSEA. The CDR3 loop is CSVPFLRKGRIEQFF. DNA of the CDR3: TGCAGCGTCCCTTTTCTTCGCAAGGGGCGAATTGAGCAGTTCTTC.

The table lists this clone with a count of one. The chain uses TRBV7-9 and TRBJ1-1; TRBD1 matches 7 bases. The germline V gene encodes CDR1 SEHNR and CDR2 FQNEAQ (reference sequence). CDR3 length: 15 residues. Trimming cost V 1 base and J 2 bases; bases outside gene matches: 4. CDR3 in amino acids: CASSLVAGGNTEAFF. The CDR3 bases are TGTGCCAGCAGCTTAGTCGCAGGGGGTAACACTGAAGCTTTCTTT.

The genes are TRBV27 and TRBJ2-7; D is perhaps TRBD1 (6 bases). Germline V gene sequence: CDR1 MNHEY, CDR2 SMNVEV (reference sequence). V shed 5 bases and J shed 4 bases, with 15 bases lying between them. This CDR3 comprises 14 residues. CDR3 in amino acids: CASSVHGGRYEQYF. The CDR3 region has the DNA TGTGCCAGCAGTGTCCATGGGGGCCGGTACGAGCAGTACTTC.

The CDR3 here is CASSQLTGESYGYTF. The CDR3 nucleotides are TGCGCCAGCAGCCAACTGACAGGGGAAAGCTATGGCTACACCTTC. This chain connects TRBV4-3 to TRBJ1-2; the match to TRBD1 covers 8 bases. Germline CDR1 is LGHNA and CDR2 is YSLEER. With V trimmed by 2 bases and J by 4 bases, 6 bases remained unmatched. The CDR3 consists of 15 residues.

The V call is TRBV6-5, the J call TRBJ1-1; tentatively, D is TRBD1 (5 bases). The germline V gene has CDR1 MNHEY and CDR2 SVGAGI. V was shortened by 0 bases and J by 7 bases, with 15 bases between the two germline ends. CDR3 length: 15 amino acids. The CDR3 sequence is CASSYSRAGTDEAFF. CDR3 DNA: TGTGCCAGCAGTTACTCGAGGGCAGGGACTGATGAAGCTTTCTTT.

There are a few counts of this clone. The genes are TRBV4-3 and TRBJ1-1; D call uncertain. V was trimmed by 4 bases and J by 7 bases, leaving 16 bases between them. The CDR3 runs 14 residues. CDR1 LGHNA and CDR2 YSLEER come from the germline V gene. CDR3 DNA: TGCGCCAGCAGCCCCCAATTAGAAAGAAATGAAGCTTTCTTT. Protein product: CASSPQLERNEAFF.

This clone was seen a few times. This chain uses TRBV5-1 with TRBJ2-6; 10 bases line up with TRBD2. V was pared by 1 base and J by 0 bases, with 4 bases of the junction left unmatched. The CDR3 totals 18 residues. CDR1 is SGHRS and CDR2 is YFSETQ in the germline V gene. The CDR3 spells CASSLSSGGNSGANVLTF. The CDR3 coding sequence is TGCGCCAGCAGCTTGTCTAGCGGGGGAAACTCTGGGGCCAACGTCCTGACTTTC.

V gene TRBV2 combines with J gene TRBJ2-6; D is ambiguous. The germline V gene has CDR1 SNHLY and CDR2 FYNNEI. The V end was cut by 5 bases, the J end by 0 bases, with 8 bases between. This CDR3 spans 15 amino acids. The CDR3 here is CASSPLDSGANVLTF. DNA for the CDR3: TGTGCCAGCAGTCCATTAGACTCTGGGGCCAACGTCCTGACTTTC.

This chain joins TRBV6-4 and TRBJ1-2; weak D call: TRBD1 (5 bases). Germline CDR1 reads MRHNA; CDR2 reads SNTAGT. This CDR3 is built from 15 residues. The germline V and J ends were trimmed by 3 bases and 5 bases, with 16 bases remaining between them. CDR3 protein: CASSESNGQGYGYTF. The DNA of the CDR3 is TGTGCCAGCAGTGAAAGTAACGGGCAGGGATATGGCTACACCTTC.

The V gene is TRBV5-4, the J gene TRBJ2-5; TRBD2 aligns across 8 bases. The germline CDR1 and CDR2 sequences are SGHNT and YYREEE (reference sequence). The length of the CDR3 is 16 residues. With 4 bases clipped from V and 4 bases from J, the junction kept 12 bases outside the gene matches. CDR3 amino acids: CASSPAGGGVSETQYF. In DNA, the CDR3 is TGTGCCAGCAGCCCGGCGGGGGGCGGCGTTTCAGAGACCCAGTACTTC. The entire variable domain, with the rest obtained from reference TRBV5-4 and TRBJ2-5, is as follows: ETGVTQSPTHLIKTRGQQVTLRCSSQSGHNTVSWYQQALGQGPQFIFQYYREEENGRGNFPPRFSGLQFPNYSSELNVNALELDDSALYLCASSPAGGGVSETQYFGPGTRLLVL.

The sample holds one count of this clone. The CDR3 coding sequence is TGTGCCAGCAGTGAAAAGCGGACTAGTGTCGGGGAGCTGTTTTTT. Amino acids: CASSEKRTSVGELFF. The chain recombines TRBV6-1 with TRBJ2-2, with TRBD2 identical over 7 bases. Germline V CDR1 and CDR2: MNHNS, SASEGT. The J segment lost 7 bases and the V segment lost 2 bases, leaving 7 bases of the junction unmatched. The CDR3 has 15 amino acids.